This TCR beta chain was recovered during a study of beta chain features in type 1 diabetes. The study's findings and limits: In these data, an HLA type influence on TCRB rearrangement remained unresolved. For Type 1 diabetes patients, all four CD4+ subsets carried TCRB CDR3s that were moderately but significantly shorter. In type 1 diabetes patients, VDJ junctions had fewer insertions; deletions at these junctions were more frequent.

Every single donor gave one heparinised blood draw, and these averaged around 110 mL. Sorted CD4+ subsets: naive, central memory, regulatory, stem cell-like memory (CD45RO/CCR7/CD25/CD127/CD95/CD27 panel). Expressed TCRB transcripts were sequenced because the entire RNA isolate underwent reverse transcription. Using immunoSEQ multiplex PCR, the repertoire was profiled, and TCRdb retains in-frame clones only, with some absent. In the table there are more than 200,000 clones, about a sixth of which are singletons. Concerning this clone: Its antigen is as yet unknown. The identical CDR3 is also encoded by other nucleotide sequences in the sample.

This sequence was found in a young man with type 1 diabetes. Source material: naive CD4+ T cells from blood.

DNA of the CDR3: TGTGCCAGCAGTTCCGGGGCCAACGTCCTGACTTTC. Protein product: CASSSGANVLTF. This chain uses TRBV28 with TRBJ2-6; D is unclear. V was trimmed by 4 bases and J by 4 bases, leaving 2 bases between them. CDR3 size: 12 residues. From germline, CDR1 is MDHEN and CDR2 SYDVKM.